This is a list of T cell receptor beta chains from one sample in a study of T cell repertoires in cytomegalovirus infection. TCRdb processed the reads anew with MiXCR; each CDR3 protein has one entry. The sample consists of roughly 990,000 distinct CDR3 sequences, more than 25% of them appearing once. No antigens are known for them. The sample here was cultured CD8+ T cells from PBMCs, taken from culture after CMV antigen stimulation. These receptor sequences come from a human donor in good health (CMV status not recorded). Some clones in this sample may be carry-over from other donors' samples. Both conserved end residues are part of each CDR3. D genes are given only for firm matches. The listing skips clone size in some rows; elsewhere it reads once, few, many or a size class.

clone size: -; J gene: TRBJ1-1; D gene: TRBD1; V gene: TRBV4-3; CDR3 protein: CASSPLTGENTEAFF; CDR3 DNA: TGCGCCAGCAGCCCCCTGACAGGGGAGAACACTGAAGCTTTCTTT
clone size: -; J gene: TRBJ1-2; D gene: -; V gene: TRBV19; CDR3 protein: CASSLGGRSYTF; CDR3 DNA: TGTGCCAGTAGTCTAGGGGGAAGGAGCTACACCTTC
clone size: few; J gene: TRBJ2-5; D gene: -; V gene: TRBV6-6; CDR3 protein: CASSHDGSEETQYF; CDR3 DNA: TGTGCCAGCAGCCACGACGGATCAGAAGAGACCCAGTACTTC
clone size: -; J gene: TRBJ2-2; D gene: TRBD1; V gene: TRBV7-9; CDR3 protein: CASSRDRGQGNTGELFF; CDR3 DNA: TGTGCCAGCAGCCGCGATCGGGGACAGGGGAATACCGGGGAGCTGTTTTTT
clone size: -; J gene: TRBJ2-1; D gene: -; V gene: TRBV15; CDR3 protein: CVTADIRSYNEQFF; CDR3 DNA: TGTGTCACTGCGGACATTCGCTCCTACAATGAGCAGTTCTTC
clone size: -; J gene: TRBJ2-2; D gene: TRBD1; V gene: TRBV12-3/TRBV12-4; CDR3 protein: CASSRDRVNTGELFF; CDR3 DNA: TGTGCCAGCAGCCGAGACAGGGTGAACACCGGGGAGCTGTTTTTT
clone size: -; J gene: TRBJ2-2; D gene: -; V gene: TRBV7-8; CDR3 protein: CASILLGGPTGELFF; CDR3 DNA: TGTGCCAGCATCCTGCTCGGGGGACCCACCGGGGAGCTGTTTTTT
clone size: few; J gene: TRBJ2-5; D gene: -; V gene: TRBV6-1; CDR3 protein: CASSEWSDHLDLGTQYF; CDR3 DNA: TGTGCCAGCAGTGAATGGTCTGACCACCTAGACCTCGGGACCCAGTACTTC
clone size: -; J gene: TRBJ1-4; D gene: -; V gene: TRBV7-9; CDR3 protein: CASSPGLGGQEKLFF; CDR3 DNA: TGTGCCAGCAGCCCTGGGCTGGGAGGGCAAGAAAAACTGTTTTTT
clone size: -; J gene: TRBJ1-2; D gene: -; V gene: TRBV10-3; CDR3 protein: CAIGKKTGDYYGYTF; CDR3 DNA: TGTGCCATCGGTAAGAAAACAGGCGATTACTATGGCTACACCTTC
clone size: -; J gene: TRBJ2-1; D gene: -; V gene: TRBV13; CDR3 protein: CASSLLEHEQFF; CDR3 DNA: TGTGCCAGCAGCTTACTAGAACATGAGCAGTTCTTC
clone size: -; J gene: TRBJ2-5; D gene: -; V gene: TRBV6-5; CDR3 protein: CASSYGEEYQETQYF; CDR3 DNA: TGTGCCAGCAGTTACGGGGAAGAGTACCAAGAGACCCAGTACTTC
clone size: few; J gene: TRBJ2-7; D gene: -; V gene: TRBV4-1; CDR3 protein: CASSQVFGTHYEQYF; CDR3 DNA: TGCGCCAGCAGCCAAGTTTTTGGGACACACTACGAGCAGTACTTC